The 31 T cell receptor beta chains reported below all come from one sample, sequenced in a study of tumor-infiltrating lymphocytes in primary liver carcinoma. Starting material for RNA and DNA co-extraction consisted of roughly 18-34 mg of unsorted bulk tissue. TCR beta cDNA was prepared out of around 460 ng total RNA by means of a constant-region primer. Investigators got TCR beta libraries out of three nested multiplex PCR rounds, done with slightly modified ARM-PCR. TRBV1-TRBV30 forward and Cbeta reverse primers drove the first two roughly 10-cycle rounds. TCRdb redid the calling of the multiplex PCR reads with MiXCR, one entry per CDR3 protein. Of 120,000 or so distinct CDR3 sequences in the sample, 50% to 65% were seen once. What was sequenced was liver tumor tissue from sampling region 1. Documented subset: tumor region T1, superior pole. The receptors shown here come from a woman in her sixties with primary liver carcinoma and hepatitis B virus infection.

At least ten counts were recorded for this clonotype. DNA for the CDR3: TGTGCCAGCAGGCCCAGGGGGCAGAAGAACACTGAAGCTTTCTTT. As protein: CASRPRGQKNTEAFF. J is TRBJ1-1 and V is TRBV6-5; 8 nucleotides line up with TRBD1. Germline trimming cut 6 bases from V and 1 base from J; bases unmatched to any gene: 7. The CDR3 sequence is 15 residues long. Germline-derived CDR1 and CDR2 are MNHEY and SVGAGI.

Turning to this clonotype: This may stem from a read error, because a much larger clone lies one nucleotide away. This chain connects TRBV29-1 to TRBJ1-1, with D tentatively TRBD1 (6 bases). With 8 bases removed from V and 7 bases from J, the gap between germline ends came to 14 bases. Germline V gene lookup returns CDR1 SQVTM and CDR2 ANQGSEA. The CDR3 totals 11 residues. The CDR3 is CSTRTAVEAFF. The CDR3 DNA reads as TGCAGCACGAGGACAGCAGTTGAAGCTTTCTTT.

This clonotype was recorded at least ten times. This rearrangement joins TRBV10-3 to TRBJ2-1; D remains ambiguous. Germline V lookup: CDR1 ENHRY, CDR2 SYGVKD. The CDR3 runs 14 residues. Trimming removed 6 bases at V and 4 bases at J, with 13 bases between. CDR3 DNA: TGTGCCATCAGCCACGGACCCGTTTACAATGAGCAGTTCTTC. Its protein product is CAISHGPVYNEQFF.

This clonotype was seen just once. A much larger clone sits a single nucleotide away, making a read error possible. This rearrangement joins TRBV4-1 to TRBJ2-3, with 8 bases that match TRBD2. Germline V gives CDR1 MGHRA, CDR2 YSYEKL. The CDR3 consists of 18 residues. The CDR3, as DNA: TGCGTCAGCAGCCAAGCAACTAGCGGAGCTCCGGGCGCAGATACGCAGTATTTT. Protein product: CVSSQATSGAPGADTQYF.

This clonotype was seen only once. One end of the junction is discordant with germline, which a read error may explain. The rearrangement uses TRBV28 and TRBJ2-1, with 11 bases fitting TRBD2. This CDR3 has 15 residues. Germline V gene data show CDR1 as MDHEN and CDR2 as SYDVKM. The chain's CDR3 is CASSPSGRLYNEQSF. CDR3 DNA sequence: TGTGCCAGCAGTCCTAGCGGGAGGCTTTACAATGAGCAGTCCTTC.

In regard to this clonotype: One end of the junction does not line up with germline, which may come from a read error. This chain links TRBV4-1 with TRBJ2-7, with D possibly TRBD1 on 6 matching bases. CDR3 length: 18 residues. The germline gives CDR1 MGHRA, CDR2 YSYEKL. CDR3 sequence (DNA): TGCGCCAGCAGTCAAGTCAGGGGCGGGCAGGGAAGCTCCTACGAGCAGTACTTC. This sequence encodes CASSQVRGGQGSSYEQYF.

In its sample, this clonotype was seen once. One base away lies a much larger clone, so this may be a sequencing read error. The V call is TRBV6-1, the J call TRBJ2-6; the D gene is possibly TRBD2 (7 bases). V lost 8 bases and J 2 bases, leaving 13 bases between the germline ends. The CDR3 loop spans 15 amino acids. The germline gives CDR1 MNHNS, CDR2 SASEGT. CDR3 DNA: TGTGCCAGCCTCTTAGGGGGGGCTGGGGCCAACGTCCTGACTTTC. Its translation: CASLLGGAGANVLTF.

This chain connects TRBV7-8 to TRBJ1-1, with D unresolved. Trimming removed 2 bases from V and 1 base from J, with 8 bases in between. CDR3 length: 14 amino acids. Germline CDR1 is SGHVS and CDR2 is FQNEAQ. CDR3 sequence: CASSLLAANTEAFF. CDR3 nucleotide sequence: TGTGCCAGCAGCTTATTGGCAGCGAACACTGAAGCTTTCTTT.

The CDR3 region is CASSLDGSGDSDTQYF. The CDR3 nucleotides read TGTGCCAGCAGCTTAGACGGTAGCGGGGACTCAGATACGCAGTATTTT. This chain uses TRBV7-9 with TRBJ2-3; TRBD2 agrees at 8 bases. Germline trimming cut 1 base from V and 4 bases from J; bases unmatched to any gene: 7. Germline values: CDR1 SEHNR, CDR2 FQNEAQ (reference sequence). The CDR3 contains 16 residues.

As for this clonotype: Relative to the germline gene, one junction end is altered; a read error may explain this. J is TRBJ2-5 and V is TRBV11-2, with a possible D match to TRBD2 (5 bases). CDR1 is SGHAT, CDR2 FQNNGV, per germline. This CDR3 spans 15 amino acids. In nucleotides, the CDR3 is TGTGCCACCAGCTTGACGGGAAATTCGTTGGAGGCCCAGTACTTC. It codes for CATSLTGNSLEAQYF.

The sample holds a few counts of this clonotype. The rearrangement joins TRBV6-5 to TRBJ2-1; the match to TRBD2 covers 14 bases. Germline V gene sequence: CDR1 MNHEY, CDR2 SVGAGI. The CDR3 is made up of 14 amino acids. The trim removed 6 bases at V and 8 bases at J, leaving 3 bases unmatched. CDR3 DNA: TGTGCCAGCAGGGGACTAGCGGGAGAAGATGAGCAGTTCTTC. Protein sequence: CASRGLAGEDEQFF.

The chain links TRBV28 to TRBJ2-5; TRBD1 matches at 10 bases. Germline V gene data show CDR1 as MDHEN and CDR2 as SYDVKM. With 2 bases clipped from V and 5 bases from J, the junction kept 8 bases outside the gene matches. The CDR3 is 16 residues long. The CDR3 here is CASSLIDWTGGETQYF. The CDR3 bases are TGTGCCAGCAGTTTAATAGATTGGACAGGGGGTGAGACCCAGTACTTC.

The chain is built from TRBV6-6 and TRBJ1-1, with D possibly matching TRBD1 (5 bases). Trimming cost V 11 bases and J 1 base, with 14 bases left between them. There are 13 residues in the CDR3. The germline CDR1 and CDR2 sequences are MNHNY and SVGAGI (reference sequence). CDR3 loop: CAGITTENTEAFF. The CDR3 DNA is TGTGCCGGCATTACGACAGAGAACACTGAAGCTTTCTTT.

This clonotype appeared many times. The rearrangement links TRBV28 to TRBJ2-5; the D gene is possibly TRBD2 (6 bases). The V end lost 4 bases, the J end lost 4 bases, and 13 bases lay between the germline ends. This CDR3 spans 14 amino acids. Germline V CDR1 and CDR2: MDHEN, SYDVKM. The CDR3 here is CASSSGGSRETQYF. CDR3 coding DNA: TGTGCCAGCAGTTCTGGGGGGAGCCGAGAGACCCAGTACTTC.

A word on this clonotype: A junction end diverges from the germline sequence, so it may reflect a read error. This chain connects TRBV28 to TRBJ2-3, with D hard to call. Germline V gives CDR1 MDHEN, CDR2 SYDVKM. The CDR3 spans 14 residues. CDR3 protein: CASSLAQFTDTQYF. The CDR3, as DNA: TGTGCCAGCAGTTTAGCTCAGTTCACAGATACACAGTATTTT.

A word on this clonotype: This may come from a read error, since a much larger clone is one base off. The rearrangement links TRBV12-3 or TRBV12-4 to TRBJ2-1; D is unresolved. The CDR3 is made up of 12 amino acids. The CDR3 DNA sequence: TGTGCCAGCGCCTATGGATACAATGAGCAGCTCTTC. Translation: CASAYGYNEQLF.

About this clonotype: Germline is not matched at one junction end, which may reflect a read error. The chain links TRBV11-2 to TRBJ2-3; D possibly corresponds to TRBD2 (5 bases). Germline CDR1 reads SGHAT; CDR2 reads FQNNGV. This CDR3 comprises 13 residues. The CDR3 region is CACSKRLLDTQYF. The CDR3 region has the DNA TGTGCCTGCAGTAAGAGACTACTAGATACGCAGTATTTT.

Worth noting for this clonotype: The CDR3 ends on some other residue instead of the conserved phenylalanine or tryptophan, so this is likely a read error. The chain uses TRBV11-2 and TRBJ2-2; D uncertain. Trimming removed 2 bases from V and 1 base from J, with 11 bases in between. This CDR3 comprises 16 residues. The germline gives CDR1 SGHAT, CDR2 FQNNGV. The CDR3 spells CASSLLSLQNTGELFS. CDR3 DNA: TGTGCCAGCAGCTTACTTTCACTCCAGAACACCGGGGAGCTGTTTTCT.

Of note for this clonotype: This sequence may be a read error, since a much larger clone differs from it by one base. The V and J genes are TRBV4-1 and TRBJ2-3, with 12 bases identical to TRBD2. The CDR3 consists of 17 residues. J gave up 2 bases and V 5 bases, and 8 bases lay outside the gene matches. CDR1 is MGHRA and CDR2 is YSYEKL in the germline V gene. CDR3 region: CASSITSGRHPTDTQYF. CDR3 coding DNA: TGCGCCAGCAGCATTACTAGCGGGAGGCACCCCACAGATACGCAGTATTTT.

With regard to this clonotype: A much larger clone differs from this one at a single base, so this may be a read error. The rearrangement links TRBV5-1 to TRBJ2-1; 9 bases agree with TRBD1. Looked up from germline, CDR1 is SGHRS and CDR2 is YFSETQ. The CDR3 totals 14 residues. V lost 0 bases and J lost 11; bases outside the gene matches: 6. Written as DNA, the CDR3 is TGCGCCAGCAGCTTGGGGGACAGGGTCAGTAAGCAGTTCTTC. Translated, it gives CASSLGDRVSKQFF.

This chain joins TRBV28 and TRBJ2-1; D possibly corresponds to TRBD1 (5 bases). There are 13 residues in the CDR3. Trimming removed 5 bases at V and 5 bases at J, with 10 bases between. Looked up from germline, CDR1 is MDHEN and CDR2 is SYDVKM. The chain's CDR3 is CASSPQGHNEQFF. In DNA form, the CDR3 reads TGTGCCAGCAGTCCCCAGGGCCACAATGAGCAGTTCTTC.

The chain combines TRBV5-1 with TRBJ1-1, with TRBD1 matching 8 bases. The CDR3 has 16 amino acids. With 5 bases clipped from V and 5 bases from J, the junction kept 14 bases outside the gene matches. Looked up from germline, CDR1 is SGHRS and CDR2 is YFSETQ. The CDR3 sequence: CASRARQGRGGTEAFF. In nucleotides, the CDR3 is TGCGCCAGCAGGGCCAGACAGGGGCGGGGGGGAACTGAAGCTTTCTTT. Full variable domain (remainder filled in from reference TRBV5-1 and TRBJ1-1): KAGVTQTPRYLIKTRGQQVTLSCSPISGHRSVSWYQQTPGQGLQFLFEYFSETQRNKGNFPGRFSGRQFSNSRSEMNVSTLELGDSALYLCASRARQGRGGTEAFFGQGTRLTVV.

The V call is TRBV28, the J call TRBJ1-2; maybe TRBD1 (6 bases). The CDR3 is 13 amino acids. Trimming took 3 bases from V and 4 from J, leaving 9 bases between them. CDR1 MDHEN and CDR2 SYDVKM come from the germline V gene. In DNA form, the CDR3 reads TGTGCCAGCAGTTTTGACAGGAGCTATGGCTACACCTTC. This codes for CASSFDRSYGYTF.

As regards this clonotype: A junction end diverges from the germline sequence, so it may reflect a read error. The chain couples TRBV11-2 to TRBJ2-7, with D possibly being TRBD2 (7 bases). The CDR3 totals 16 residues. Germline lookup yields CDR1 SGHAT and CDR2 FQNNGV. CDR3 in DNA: TGTGCCAGCACGACTCCTGGGCGGGAGACAAGGGGGGGGCAGTATTTC. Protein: CASTTPGRETRGGQYF.

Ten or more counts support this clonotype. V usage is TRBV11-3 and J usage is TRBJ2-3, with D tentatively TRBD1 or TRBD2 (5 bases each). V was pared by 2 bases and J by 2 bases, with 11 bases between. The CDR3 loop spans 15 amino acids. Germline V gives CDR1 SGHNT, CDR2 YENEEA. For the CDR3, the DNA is TGTGCCAGCAGCTTATCAGGGACCTTCACAGATACGCAGTATTTT. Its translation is CASSLSGTFTDTQYF. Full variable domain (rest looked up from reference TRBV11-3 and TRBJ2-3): EAGVVQSPRYKIIEKKQPVAFWCNPISGHNTLYWYLQNLGQGPELLIRYENEEAVDDSQLPKDRFSAERLKGVDSTLKIQPAELGDSAVYLCASSLSGTFTDTQYFGPGTRLTVL.

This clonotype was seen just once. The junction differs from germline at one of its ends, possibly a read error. CDR3 in amino acids: CASRRGGYNKQFF. CDR3 coding DNA: TGCGCCAGCAGGAGGGGGGGATACAATAAGCAGTTCTTC. The chain joins TRBV5-1 to TRBJ2-1, with D maybe TRBD2 (7 bases). Germline CDR1 is SGHRS and CDR2 is YFSETQ. The CDR3 covers 13 residues.

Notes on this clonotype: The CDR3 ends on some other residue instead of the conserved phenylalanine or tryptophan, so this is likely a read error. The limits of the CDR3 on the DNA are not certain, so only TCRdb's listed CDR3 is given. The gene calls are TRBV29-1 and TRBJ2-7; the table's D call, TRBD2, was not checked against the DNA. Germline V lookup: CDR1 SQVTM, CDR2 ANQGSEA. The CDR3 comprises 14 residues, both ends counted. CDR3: CSVRGTGRSYEQYI.

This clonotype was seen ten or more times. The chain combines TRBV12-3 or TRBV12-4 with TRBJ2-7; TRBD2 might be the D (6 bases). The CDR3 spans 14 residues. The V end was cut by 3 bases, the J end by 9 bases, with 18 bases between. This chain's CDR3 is CASSLGSGGTGQYF. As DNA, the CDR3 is TGTGCCAGCAGTTTGGGTAGCGGAGGCACGGGGCAGTACTTC.

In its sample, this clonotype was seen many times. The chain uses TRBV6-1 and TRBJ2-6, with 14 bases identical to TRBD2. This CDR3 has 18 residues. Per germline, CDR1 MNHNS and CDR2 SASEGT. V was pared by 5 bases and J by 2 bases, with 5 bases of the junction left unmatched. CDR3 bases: TGTGCCAGCAGTCCCCAGGGACTAGCGGGAGCTGGGGCCAACGTCCTGACTTTC. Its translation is CASSPQGLAGAGANVLTF.

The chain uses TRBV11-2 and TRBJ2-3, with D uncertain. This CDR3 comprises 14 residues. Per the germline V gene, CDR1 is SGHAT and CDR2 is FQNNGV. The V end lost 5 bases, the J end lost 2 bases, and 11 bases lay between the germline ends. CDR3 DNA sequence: TGTGCCAGCAGCCATAACCTTGTCACAGATACGCAGTATTTT. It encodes CASSHNLVTDTQYF.

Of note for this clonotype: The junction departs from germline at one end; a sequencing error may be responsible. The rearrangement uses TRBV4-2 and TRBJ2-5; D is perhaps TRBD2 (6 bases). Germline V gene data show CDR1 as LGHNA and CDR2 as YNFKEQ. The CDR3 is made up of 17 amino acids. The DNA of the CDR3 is TGTGCAAGCAGCCAAGGTCGTCGCGGGACCCGCCTAGAGACCCAGTACTTC. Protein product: CASSQGRRGTRLETQYF.